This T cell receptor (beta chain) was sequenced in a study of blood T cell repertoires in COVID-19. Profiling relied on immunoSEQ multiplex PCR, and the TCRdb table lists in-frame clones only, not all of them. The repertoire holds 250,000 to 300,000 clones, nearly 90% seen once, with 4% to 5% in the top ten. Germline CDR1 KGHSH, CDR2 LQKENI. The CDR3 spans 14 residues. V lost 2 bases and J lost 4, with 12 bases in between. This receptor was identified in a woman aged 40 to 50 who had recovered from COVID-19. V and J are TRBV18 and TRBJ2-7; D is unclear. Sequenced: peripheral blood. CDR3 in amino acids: CASSPIPAEYEQYF. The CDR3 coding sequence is TGTGCCAGCTCACCAATCCCCGCGGAATACGAGCAGTACTTC.